The rows below give T cell receptor beta chains drawn from one sample of a study of CD8+ T cells in alopecia areata. Libraries were prepared by immunoSEQ multiplex PCR; TCRdb keeps only in-frame clonotypes and omits some of them. The table shows 150,000 to 200,000 clones, with roughly 62% occurring only once. This sample comprised CD8+ T cells sorted from blood, obtained at week 24, from a patient treated with tofacitinib. The receptors were gathered from a human donor with alopecia areata. Both conserved end residues are part of each CDR3. The order of the fields is J gene, clone size, D gene, V gene, CDR3 DNA, CDR3 protein. D genes are given only for firm matches. Rows may omit the clone size; those that give it use once, few, many or a size class.

TRBJ1-1 NA NA TRBV5-6 TGTGCCAGCAGCTTGCTCGGGACTGAAGCTTTCTTT CASSLLGTEAFF
TRBJ1-5 NA NA TRBV7-9 TGTGCCAGCAGCTTAGGGAGTCAGCCCCAGCATTTT CASSLGSQPQHF
TRBJ1-5 NA NA TRBV6-6 TGTGCCAGCAATCCAGGGTCCAATCAGCCCCAGCATTTT CASNPGSNQPQHF
TRBJ2-5 NA NA TRBV7-9 TGTGCCAGCAGCTTAGGGGGGCAAGAGACCCAGTACTTC CASSLGGQETQYF
TRBJ1-2 NA NA TRBV7-9 TGTGCCAGCAGCTTCGGACAGCTTGGCTACACCTTC CASSFGQLGYTF
TRBJ2-3 NA NA TRBV27 TGTGCCAGCCGGTGGGGAGATACGCAGTATTTT CASRWGDTQYF
TRBJ1-3 NA NA TRBV29-1 TGCAGCGTTTGGGACACCGGAAACACCATATATTTT CSVWDTGNTIYF
TRBJ2-5 NA NA TRBV7-7 TGTGCCAGCAGCTTACGAGGGGCAGGGGAGACCCAGTACTTC CASSLRGAGETQYF
TRBJ2-1 NA NA TRBV10-3 TGTGCCATCTCCGGCACGGCAAAAAGCTCCTACAATGAGCAGTTCTTC CAISGTAKSSYNEQFF
TRBJ1-4 NA NA TRBV4-1 TGCGCCAGCAGCCTGGATAATGAAAAACTGTTTTTT CASSLDNEKLFF
TRBJ1-4 once NA TRBV4-1 TGCGCCAGCAGCCAAGAAGTAGGCGAAAAACTGTTTTTT CASSQEVGEKLFF
TRBJ2-5 NA NA TRBV27 TGTGCCAGCAGTCCCCTAGAGGGGGGATCCAAGACCCAGTACTTC CASSPLEGGSKTQYF
TRBJ2-1 NA NA TRBV7-9 TGTGCCAGCACCCACCTCTCCTCACATGAGCAGTTCTTC CASTHLSSHEQFF
TRBJ2-4 NA NA TRBV4-2 TGTGCCAGCAGCCAAGTGCTAGTAGCCAAAAACATTCAGTACTTC CASSQVLVAKNIQYF
TRBJ2-1 NA NA TRBV30 TGTGCCTGGGGCCCGCTCATGGAGCAGTTCTTC CAWGPLMEQFF
TRBJ1-5 few NA TRBV7-8 TGTGCCAGCAGCTTACAGGCAGGGTCTCAGCCCCAGCATTTT CASSLQAGSQPQHF
TRBJ2-7 NA NA TRBV18 TGTGCCAGCTCGATCGGGTTCACCTACGAGCAGTACTTC CASSIGFTYEQYF
TRBJ1-5 once TRBD1 TRBV10-2 TGCGCCAGCAGTGTTTACAGGGGGTCATATCAGCCCCAGCATTTT CASSVYRGSYQPQHF
TRBJ2-3 NA NA TRBV27 TGTGCCAGCAGCCAGAGTGGGGGTTTTGCAGATACGCAGTATTTT CASSQSGGFADTQYF
TRBJ1-2 few NA TRBV29-1 TGCAGCGTTGAAGAGGGGGGGCTCACCTATGGCTACACCTTC CSVEEGGLTYGYTF
TRBJ2-3 few NA TRBV29-1 TGCAGCGTTGAAGTTGAGGCGGGGAGGAACTTAAACACAGATACGCAGTATTTT CSVEVEAGRNLNTDTQYF
TRBJ1-2 few TRBD1 TRBV6-1 TGTGCCAGCAGTGAAGGACAGGGAACTTGGGGCTATGGCTACACCTTC CASSEGQGTWGYGYTF
TRBJ1-2 NA NA TRBV7-8 TGTGCCAGCAGCTTCGGTCGAACTGACGGGGAGCGTTCTAACTATGGCTACACCTTC CASSFGRTDGERSNYGYTF
TRBJ2-1 NA TRBD1 TRBV29-1 TGCAGCGCGGACAGGGGCTACAATGAGCAGTTCTTC CSADRGYNEQFF
TRBJ2-3 NA NA TRBV7-9 TGTGCCAGCAGCCCCCTTGCGGTCAGTACAGATACGCAGTATTTT CASSPLAVSTDTQYF
TRBJ1-2 NA NA TRBV2 TGTGCCAGCAGGGGCCTGGAGGGCTACACCTTC CASRGLEGYTF
TRBJ1-1 NA TRBD1 TRBV25-1 TGTGCCAGCAGCCGACAGGGGAACACTGAAGCTTTCTTT CASSRQGNTEAFF
TRBJ2-7 few TRBD2 TRBV29-1 TGCAGCGTTGATGCGGGGGAAGTGGTAGGGTACGAGCAGTACTTC CSVDAGEVVGYEQYF
TRBJ1-4 NA NA TRBV30 TGTGCCTTCGCGGTGAATGGCGGTGAAAAACTGTTTTTT CAFAVNGGEKLFF
TRBJ2-7 NA NA TRBV5-1 TGCGCCAGCAGCCGGGGCCTCGAGCAGTACTTC CASSRGLEQYF
TRBJ2-1 few TRBD1 TRBV30 TGTGCCTGGGGGTCACTGACAGGGCGATTCATCAATGAGCAGTTCTTC CAWGSLTGRFINEQFF
TRBJ2-3 NA NA TRBV2 TGTGCCAGCTTGCGGGGTACGCAGTATTTT CASLRGTQYF
TRBJ2-2 NA NA TRBV13 TGTGCCAGCAGCCCCCGCAGCCCCGGGGAGCTGTTTTTT CASSPRSPGELFF
TRBJ1-2 NA TRBD1 TRBV19 TGTGCCAGTAGTATAGCAGGGACAGGGTCAGATGGCTACACCTTC CASSIAGTGSDGYTF
TRBJ2-7 few TRBD1 TRBV11-2 TGTGCCAGCAGCCCTGGGCAGGGGGCCTACGAGCAGTACTTC CASSPGQGAYEQYF
TRBJ2-7 few TRBD2 TRBV7-9 TGTGCCAGCAGCCCGGGGGGAGTCTACGAGCAGTACTTC CASSPGGVYEQYF
TRBJ2-7 NA NA TRBV13 TGTGCCAGCAGCTCTGGAGAAACTTACGAGCAGTACTTC CASSSGETYEQYF
TRBJ2-3 NA NA TRBV13 TGTGCCAGCAGGAGCACAGATACGCAGTATTTT CASRSTDTQYF
TRBJ2-1 NA NA TRBV7-3 TGTGCCAGCAGCTTGTACGGGGGAGATGAGCAGTTCTTC CASSLYGGDEQFF
TRBJ1-1 NA NA TRBV4-2 TGTGCCAGCAGCCAAGGTGCGGCGAACACTGAAGCTTTCTTT CASSQGAANTEAFF
TRBJ1-2 NA TRBD1 TRBV5-7 TGTGCCAGCAGCTTGTGGGCGAGGGACAGGGGGTACTATGGCTACACCTTC CASSLWARDRGYYGYTF
TRBJ2-3 NA NA TRBV30 TGTGCCAGGGCGGGGGCCTCCTCCACAGATACGCAGTATTTT CARAGASSTDTQYF